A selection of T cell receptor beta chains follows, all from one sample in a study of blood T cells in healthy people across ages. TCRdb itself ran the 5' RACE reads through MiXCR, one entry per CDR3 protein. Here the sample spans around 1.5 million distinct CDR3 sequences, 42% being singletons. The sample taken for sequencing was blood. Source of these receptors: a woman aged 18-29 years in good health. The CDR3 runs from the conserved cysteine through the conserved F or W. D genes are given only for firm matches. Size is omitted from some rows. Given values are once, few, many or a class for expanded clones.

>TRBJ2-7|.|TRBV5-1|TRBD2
CASSLVGGRDVHEQYF
TGCGCCAGCAGCTTGGTTGGCGGGAGGGATGTCCACGAGCAGTACTTC
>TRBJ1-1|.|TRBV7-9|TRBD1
CASSPGQGARDTEAFF
TGTGCCAGCAGCCCGGGACAGGGTGCGAGGGACACTGAAGCTTTCTTT
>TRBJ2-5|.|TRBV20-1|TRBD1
CSATDRGEAQYF
TGCAGTGCTACGGACAGGGGAGAGGCCCAGTACTTC
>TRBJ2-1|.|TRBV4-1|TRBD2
CASSQDLAGPQNEQFF
TGCGCCAGCAGCCAAGATTTAGCGGGGCCCCAGAATGAGCAGTTCTTC
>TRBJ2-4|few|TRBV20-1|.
CSARDPVQGAKNIQYF
TGCAGTGCTAGAGATCCCGTACAGGGAGCCAAAAACATTCAGTACTTC
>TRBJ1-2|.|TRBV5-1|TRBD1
CASSPRQGQPEDYGYTF
TGCGCCAGCAGCCCCCGACAGGGGCAACCTGAGGACTATGGCTACACCTTC
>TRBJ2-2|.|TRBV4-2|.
CASSQASGDTGELFF
TGTGCCAGCAGCCAAGCTTCGGGGGACACCGGGGAGCTGTTTTTT
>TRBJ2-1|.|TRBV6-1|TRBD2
CASRQLAGGPNEQFF
TGTGCCAGCAGACAACTAGCGGGAGGGCCCAATGAGCAGTTCTTC
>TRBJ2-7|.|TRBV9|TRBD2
CASSPGLPAGGYNEQYF
TGTGCCAGCAGCCCGGGCCTGCCAGCGGGGGGCTACAATGAGCAATACTTC
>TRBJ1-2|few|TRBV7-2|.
CASSLEGGRCAVYGYTF
TGTGCCAGCAGCTTGGAGGGGGGTCGCTGCGCCGTCTATGGCTACACCTTC
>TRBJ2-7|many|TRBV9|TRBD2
CASSVGTSGGYEQYF
TGTGCCAGCAGTGTCGGGACTAGCGGGGGCTACGAGCAGTACTTC
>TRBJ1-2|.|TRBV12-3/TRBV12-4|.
CASSRGVLGGYTF
TGTGCCAGCAGCCGGGGCGTCCTGGGTGGCTACACCTTC
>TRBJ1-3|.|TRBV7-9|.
CASSLAISGNTIYF
TGTGCCAGCAGCTTAGCAATCTCTGGAAACACCATATATTTT
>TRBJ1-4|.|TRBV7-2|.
CASSPVRTATNEKLFF
TGTGCCAGCAGCCCAGTCCGTACGGCAACTAATGAAAAACTGTTTTTT
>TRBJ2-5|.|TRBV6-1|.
CASSRGTSLETQYF
TGTGCCAGCAGCCGTGGGACCTCCCTTGAGACCCAGTACTTC
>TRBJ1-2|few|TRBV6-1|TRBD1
CASSEGDRGSDNYGYTF
TGTGCCAGCAGTGAAGGGGACAGGGGGTCGGATAACTATGGCTACACCTTC
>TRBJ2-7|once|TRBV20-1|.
CSARELGNGPEQYF
TGCAGTGCTAGAGAACTCGGTAACGGCCCCGAGCAGTACTTC
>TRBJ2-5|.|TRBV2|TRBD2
CASIRLAEETQYF
TGTGCCAGCATCAGACTAGCGGAAGAGACCCAGTACTTC
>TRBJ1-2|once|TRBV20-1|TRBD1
CSATGGTGYGYTF
TGCAGTGCCACAGGAGGGACAGGCTATGGCTACACCTTC
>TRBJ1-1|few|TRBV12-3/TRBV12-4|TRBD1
CASSVGAGTGGPEAFF
TGTGCCAGCAGTGTAGGGGCCGGGACAGGGGGCCCTGAAGCTTTCTTT
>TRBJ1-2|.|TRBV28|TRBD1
CASRQGFQDYGYTF
TGTGCCAGTAGACAGGGGTTTCAGGACTATGGCTACACCTTC
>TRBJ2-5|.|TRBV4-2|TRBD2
CASSQERLAGAQTRETQYF
TGTGCCAGCAGCCAAGAACGTCTAGCGGGGGCCCAAACCCGGGAGACCCAGTACTTC
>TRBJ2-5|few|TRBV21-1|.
CASSWGEQYF
TGTGCCAGCAGCTGGGGGGAGCAGTACTTC
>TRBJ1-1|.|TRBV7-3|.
CASSQLGGLEAFF
TGTGCCAGCAGCCAGCTGGGGGGTCTTGAAGCTTTCTTT
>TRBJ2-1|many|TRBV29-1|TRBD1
CSGGTAPNEQFF
TGCAGCGGGGGGACAGCTCCCAATGAGCAGTTCTTC
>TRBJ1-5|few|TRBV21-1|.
CASSNGQPQHF
TGTGCCAGCAGCAACGGACAGCCCCAGCATTTT